Below are 31 T cell receptor beta chains sequenced from a single sample in a study of early T cells in non-severe SARS-CoV-2 infection. TCRdb used MiXCR to reprocess the 5' RACE reads, holding one entry per CDR3 protein. The table has tens of thousands of distinct CDR3 sequences, about 15% seen once. Sequences were derived from whole blood, sampled at baseline. These receptors all stem from an adult who was a healthcare worker with PCR-confirmed SARS-CoV-2 infection or an uninfected control (not recorded which).

This clonotype occurred a few times. The V gene is TRBV14, the J gene TRBJ1-5; D call uncertain. The germline CDR1 and CDR2 sequences are SGHDN and FVKESK. Trimming took off 5 bases at V and 5 bases at J, with 19 bases between the two ends. The CDR3 covers 16 residues. CDR3 bases: TGTGCCAGCAGCGAAAACCGGGCCCAGCTGGATCAGCCCCAGCATTTT. Its translation is CASSENRAQLDQPQHF.

This chain connects TRBV20-1 to TRBJ2-7, with D possibly being TRBD2 (6 bases). Germline loops: CDR1 DFQATT, CDR2 SNEGSKA (reference sequence). V was clipped by 3 bases and J by 2 bases, with 11 bases between them. The CDR3 covers 13 residues. CDR3: CSASRREAYEQYF. As DNA, the CDR3 is TGCAGTGCTAGTCGGCGGGAAGCCTACGAGCAGTACTTC.

The chain recombines TRBV5-1 with TRBJ1-1; maybe TRBD1 (5 bases). The V gene's germline CDR1 is SGHRS and CDR2 YFSETQ. Trimming stripped 4 bases from V and 9 bases from J, with 16 bases between. The CDR3 extends over 13 amino acids. DNA for the CDR3: TGCGCCAGCAGCCACCCCCGGGGCTCTCAAGCTTTCTTT. This gives the protein CASSHPRGSQAFF.

In its sample, this clonotype was seen a few times. This chain connects TRBV6-1 to TRBJ2-2; no clear D. CDR3 length: 13 amino acids. V was shortened by 9 bases and J by 0 bases, with 8 bases between the two germline ends. Looked up from germline, CDR1 is MNHNS and CDR2 is SASEGT. The CDR3 DNA reads as TGTGCCAGTGTACTTACGAACACCGGGGAGCTGTTTTTT. It is translated as CASVLTNTGELFF.

This chain's CDR3 is CASSFREGQFF. The DNA of the CDR3 is TGTGCCAGCAGTTTTCGAGAAGGGCAGTTCTTC. This rearrangement joins TRBV12-3 or TRBV12-4 to TRBJ2-1; unclear D gene. With 3 bases removed from V and 12 bases from J, the gap between germline ends came to 9 bases. The CDR3 consists of 11 residues.

In its sample, this clonotype is medium-sized. The rearrangement links TRBV11-2 to TRBJ2-7, with D possibly matching TRBD1 (6 bases). V dropped 5 bases and J dropped 12 bases, with 17 bases sitting between them. The germline gives CDR1 SGHAT, CDR2 FQNNGV. The CDR3 spans 12 residues. As DNA, the CDR3 is TGTGCCAGCAGCCCAACAGGACAGTGGAGGTACTTC. This gives the protein CASSPTGQWRYF.

Points on this clonotype: The junction differs from germline at one of its ends, possibly a read error. The chain couples TRBV24-1 to TRBJ2-3, with 7 bases identical to TRBD2. The CDR3 extends over 13 amino acids. CDR1 is KGHDR and CDR2 is SFDVKD in the germline V gene. CDR3 bases: TGTGCCACCTCTAGCGGTAGCACAGATACGCAGTATTTC. Protein product: CATSSGSTDTQYF.

The V call is TRBV20-1, the J call TRBJ2-1; 11 bases are shared with TRBD2. Per the germline V gene, CDR1 is DFQATT and CDR2 is SNEGSKA (reference sequence). CDR3 length: 15 amino acids. Losses at the gene ends were 2 bases for V and 7 bases for J; bases not matched to a gene: 7. The CDR3 protein is CSARLAGGEVNEQFF. As DNA, the CDR3 is TGCAGTGCTAGACTAGCGGGAGGAGAGGTGAATGAGCAGTTCTTC.

This clonotype has just a few counts. The J gene is TRBJ2-1, the V gene TRBV7-6; either TRBD1 or TRBD2 may supply D (6 bases each). There are 16 residues in the CDR3. CDR1 is SGHVS and CDR2 is FNYEAQ in the germline V gene. Trimming pared 2 bases from V and 3 bases from J, leaving 14 bases between. DNA for the CDR3: TGTGCCAGCAGCTTAATGGTGGGGGGCGTCTACAATGAGCAGTTCTTC. Amino acid sequence: CASSLMVGGVYNEQFF.

This chain connects TRBV9 to TRBJ2-7; the D is unclear. The CDR3 spans 15 residues. V was trimmed by 2 bases and J by 0 bases, leaving 12 bases between them. CDR1 is SGDLS, CDR2 YYNGEE, per germline. For the CDR3, the DNA is TGTGCCAGCAGCGTTTCCGGCTTCAGCTCCTACGAGCAGTACTTC. It translates to CASSVSGFSSYEQYF.

A few counts support this clonotype. V gene TRBV6-1 combines with J gene TRBJ2-1; D is ambiguous. Trimming stripped 4 bases from V and 0 bases from J, with 7 bases between. The CDR3 totals 14 residues. Germline CDR1 and CDR2: MNHNS and SASEGT. CDR3 coding DNA: TGTGCCAGCAGTGGACGAACCTCCTACAATGAGCAGTTCTTC. Protein sequence: CASSGRTSYNEQFF.

This clonotype appeared many times. The chain combines TRBV11-2 with TRBJ2-1; D is ambiguous. Germline V gene sequence: CDR1 SGHAT, CDR2 FQNNGV. The CDR3 loop spans 17 amino acids. V shed 4 bases and J shed 2 bases, with 18 bases lying between them. The CDR3 coding sequence is TGTGCCAGCAGCTCGCCCCGGGTAGCCGACGCCTACAATGAGCAGTTCTTC. This codes for CASSSPRVADAYNEQFF. Variable domain in full (rest from reference TRBV11-2 and TRBJ2-1): EAGVAQSPRYKIIEKRQSVAFWCNPISGHATLYWYQQILGQGPKLLIQFQNNGVVDDSQLPKDRFSAERLKGVDSTLKIQPAKLEDSAVYLCASSSPRVADAYNEQFFGPGTRLTVL.

In this sample, this clonotype turned up a few times. The rearrangement joins TRBV5-1 to TRBJ2-7; possibly TRBD2 for D (5 bases). The V gene lost 1 base and the J gene lost 2 bases, with 10 bases spanning the gap. Germline V gene lookup returns CDR1 SGHRS and CDR2 YFSETQ. The CDR3 sequence is 14 residues long. This chain's CDR3 is CASSLNSATYEQYF. CDR3 DNA sequence: TGCGCCAGCAGCTTGAATAGCGCTACCTACGAGCAGTACTTC.

This clonotype was found many times. The chain joins TRBV7-9 to TRBJ2-7, with 8 positions matching TRBD2. This CDR3 has 17 amino acids. Germline V gene lookup returns CDR1 SEHNR and CDR2 FQNEAQ (reference sequence). V shed 1 base, J shed 5 bases, and the junction held 13 bases outside the gene matches. The CDR3 is CASSLEIWVAGPHEQYF. The CDR3 DNA is TGTGCCAGCAGCTTAGAGATTTGGGTAGCGGGACCCCACGAGCAGTACTTC.

J is TRBJ2-6 and V is TRBV7-2; D may be TRBD2 (5 bases). Germline CDR1 is SGHTA and CDR2 is FQGNSA. The CDR3 covers 14 residues. Trimming cost V 5 bases and J 12 bases, with 17 bases left between them. CDR3: CASSLGLPYSVLTF. In DNA, the CDR3 is TGTGCCAGCAGCCTCGGACTCCCTTACAGCGTCCTGACTTTC.

This clonotype was detected only a few times. For the CDR3, the DNA is TGCAGTGCTAATGCCCCGGGACTAGCGGGCTCTAGCACAGATACGCAGTATTTT. Translated, it gives CSANAPGLAGSSTDTQYF. This rearrangement joins TRBV20-1 to TRBJ2-3; 12 bases match TRBD2. CDR3 length: 18 amino acids. V lost 4 bases to trimming and J lost 0 bases; unmatched junction nucleotides: 11. CDR1 is DFQATT, CDR2 SNEGSKA, per germline (reference sequence).

This clonotype was seen more than once but under ten times. The gene calls are TRBV20-1 and TRBJ2-2; TRBD1 matches 9 bases. The CDR3 has 16 residues. Germline CDR1 and CDR2: DFQATT and SNEGSKA (reference sequence). V lost 5 bases to trimming and J lost 4 bases; unmatched junction nucleotides: 11. CDR3 sequence: CSADQTGTGFTGELFF. The CDR3 coding sequence is TGCAGTGCTGACCAAACCGGGACAGGGTTCACCGGGGAGCTGTTTTTT.

Only a few counts were recorded for this clonotype. J is TRBJ1-6 and V is TRBV21-1; the D call in the table, TRBD1, was not verified against the DNA. TRBV21-1 is a pseudogene. The length of the CDR3 is 14 residues. CDR3 nucleotide sequence: TGTGCCAGCATAGAGCCAGGGTCGATATCACCCCTCCACTTT. As protein: CASIEPGSISPLHF.

A few counts support this clonotype. This rearrangement joins TRBV30 to TRBJ2-7; 7 bases line up with TRBD2. Germline CDR1 is GTSNPN and CDR2 is SVGIG (reference sequence). V shed 8 bases and J 2 bases; nucleotides not matched to a gene: 6. The CDR3 covers 12 residues. As DNA, the CDR3 is TGTGCCCAACGTGGACTAGCCTACGAGCAGTACTTC. This gives the protein CAQRGLAYEQYF.

This clonotype came up a few times. This sequence joins TRBV4-3 and TRBJ2-3; 7 bases align to TRBD1. Trimming at V came to 0 bases and at J to 0 bases, leaving 15 bases not matched to a gene. CDR1 is LGHNA and CDR2 is YSLEER in the germline V gene. The length of the CDR3 is 20 residues. CDR3 region: CASSQEVLSGDRLSTDTQYF. The CDR3 region has the DNA TGCGCCAGCAGCCAAGAAGTGTTAAGTGGGGACAGACTTAGCACAGATACGCAGTATTTT.

This clonotype came up a few times. The chain uses TRBV27 and TRBJ1-2; D is undetermined. CDR1 is MNHEY, CDR2 SMNVEV, per germline (reference sequence). V lost 3 bases and J 4 bases, leaving 12 bases between the germline ends. The CDR3 loop spans 14 amino acids. CDR3: CASSFGVGIYGYTF. The CDR3 nucleotides read TGTGCCAGCAGTTTTGGGGTGGGCATCTATGGCTACACCTTC.

The gene calls are TRBV9 and TRBJ2-3; D is perhaps TRBD2 (5 bases). V lost 0 bases and J 4 bases, leaving 9 bases between the germline ends. The CDR3 length is 14 residues. CDR1 is SGDLS, CDR2 YYNGEE, per germline. CDR3 protein: CASSVASRADTQYF. The DNA for the CDR3 is TGTGCCAGCAGCGTAGCTAGCCGAGCAGATACGCAGTATTTT.

This clonotype appeared many times. The chain combines TRBV6-6 with TRBJ1-2, with a possible D match to TRBD1 (6 bases). Trimming took off 0 bases at V and 4 bases at J, with 15 bases between the two ends. CDR1 is MNHNY, CDR2 SVGAGI, per germline (reference sequence). The CDR3 sequence is 16 residues long. The CDR3, as DNA: TGTGCCAGCAGTTACTCAACGAGGACAGCTTCCTATGGCTACACCTTC. It encodes CASSYSTRTASYGYTF.

This clonotype showed up many times. The chain is built from TRBV28 and TRBJ2-7; D may be TRBD2 (5 bases). Germline assignment: CDR1 MDHEN and CDR2 SYDVKM. The CDR3 is made up of 14 amino acids. V was clipped by 5 bases and J by 3 bases, with 14 bases between them. CDR3 bases: TGTGCCAGCAGTCTCCTAGGGAGTGGCTACGAGCAGTACTTC. Protein product: CASSLLGSGYEQYF.

This clonotype was counted between two and nine times. V gene TRBV30 combines with J gene TRBJ2-7; 7 bases are shared with TRBD1. The CDR3 contains 12 residues. Germline lookup yields CDR1 GTSNPN and CDR2 SVGIG (reference sequence). V lost 3 bases and J lost 2; bases outside the gene matches: 1. The CDR3 DNA is TGTGCCTGGAGCCAGGGGGCCTACGAGCAGTACTTC. Translation gives CAWSQGAYEQYF. Drawing the rest from reference TRBV30 and TRBJ2-7, the complete variable domain is SQTIHQWPATLVQPVGSPLSLECTVEGTSNPNLYWYRQAAGRGLQLLFYSVGIGQISSEVPQNLSASRPQDRQFILSSKKLLLSDSGFYLCAWSQGAYEQYFGPGTRLTVT.

The rearrangement uses TRBV5-1 and TRBJ2-1; 9 bases are shared with TRBD2. Germline loops: CDR1 SGHRS, CDR2 YFSETQ. V lost 1 base and J lost 7; bases outside the gene matches: 9. The CDR3 is 16 amino acids. The CDR3 DNA is TGCGCCAGCAGCTTGTTCGGCGGGAGGGCCGGGAATGAGCAGTTCTTC. It yields the protein CASSLFGGRAGNEQFF.

The V and J genes are TRBV5-1 and TRBJ1-1; the D gene is possibly TRBD1 (5 bases). The V gene's germline CDR1 is SGHRS and CDR2 YFSETQ. The CDR3 length is 15 residues. V was shortened by 7 bases and J by 0 bases, with 16 bases between the two germline ends. The CDR3 DNA reads as TGCGCCAGCTGCCAGGGAGGAAGGCTGAACACTGAAGCTTTCTTT. It encodes CASCQGGRLNTEAFF.

This clonotype was found many times. The gene calls are TRBV7-2 and TRBJ1-3; no clear D. The germline CDR1 and CDR2 sequences are SGHTA and FQGNSA. V was shortened by 1 base and J by 0 bases, with 16 bases between the two germline ends. This CDR3 comprises 18 residues. In DNA form, the CDR3 reads TGTGCCAGCAGCTTAGTGGCTCCCCCTTCTTACTCTGGAAACACCATATATTTT. It codes for CASSLVAPPSYSGNTIYF.

The chain joins TRBV20-1 to TRBJ2-3; 12 bases align to TRBD2. The junction had 9 bases not matched to a gene; V was cut back by 3 bases and J by 5 bases. CDR3 size: 16 residues. The germline V gene encodes CDR1 DFQATT and CDR2 SNEGSKA (reference sequence). The CDR3 spells CSASPATSGSVDTQYF. Written as DNA, the CDR3 is TGCAGTGCTAGCCCCGCGACTAGCGGGAGCGTAGATACGCAGTATTTT.

This rearrangement joins TRBV30 to TRBJ2-1; 7 bases fit TRBD2. This CDR3 contains 14 residues. V dropped 5 bases and J dropped 0; count of bases not matched to a gene: 4. Germline values: CDR1 GTSNPN, CDR2 SVGIG (reference sequence). CDR3 residues: CAWGRETSYNEQFF. The CDR3 DNA sequence: TGTGCCTGGGGGAGGGAGACCTCCTACAATGAGCAGTTCTTC.

This clonotype was seen more than once but under ten times. The chain combines TRBV29-1 with TRBJ2-3, with 8 bases identical to TRBD2. Trimming at V came to 2 bases and at J to 5 bases, leaving 9 bases not matched to a gene. The CDR3 loop spans 15 amino acids. CDR1 and CDR2 (germline): SQVTM, ANQGSEA. For the CDR3, the DNA is TGCAGCGTTGAACGGGAGGGCCAGGATATAGATACGCAGTATTTT. It encodes CSVEREGQDIDTQYF.